These 11 T cell receptor beta chains originate from one sample sequenced in a study of cytomegalovirus exposure and HLA in healthy donors. In the PCR, 60 Vbeta and 13 Jbeta primers were used. Clones were sequenced by immunoSEQ multiplex PCR, and TCRdb holds only the in-frame ones, with some missing. Of about 200,000 clones detected, approximately 80% appear once; the ten largest clones hold 1.7%. Sequencing used PBMCs. The receptors were gathered from a woman aged 18-29 years in good health and CMV-seronegative.

The chain recombines TRBV6-5 with TRBJ2-7; 8 positions agree with TRBD1. Germline V lookup: CDR1 MNHEY, CDR2 SVGAGI. The CDR3 spans 14 residues. V shed 6 bases, J shed 0 bases, and the junction held 4 bases outside the gene matches. As DNA, the CDR3 is TGTGCCAGCAGACGGGACAGGAGCTCCTACGAGCAGTACTTC. This codes for CASRRDRSSYEQYF.

The J gene is TRBJ1-1, the V gene TRBV5-8, with TRBD1 as a possible D gene (6 bases). Germline V gene data show CDR1 as SGHTS and CDR2 as YDEGEE. The ends were cut back, 4 bases at V and 1 base at J, with 11 bases in the middle. CDR3 length: 14 amino acids. CDR3 nucleotide sequence: TGTGCCAGCAGCCTCAGGGGCAGGAACACTGAAGCTTTCTTT. It specifies CASSLRGRNTEAFF.

The J gene is TRBJ2-1, the V gene TRBV4-1; D perhaps matches TRBD2 (5 bases). V gave up 3 bases and J gave up 6 bases, with 15 bases separating them. CDR1 is MGHRA, CDR2 YSYEKL, per germline. The CDR3 contains 15 residues. The CDR3 DNA reads as TGCGCCAGCAGCCAGGCTAGTCCCCTAGCCAATGAGCAGTTCTTC. Translation gives CASSQASPLANEQFF.

The rearrangement uses TRBV11-1 and TRBJ2-7, with 7 bases aligning to TRBD1. With 2 bases clipped from V and 7 bases from J, the junction kept 14 bases outside the gene matches. Germline CDR1 is SGHAT and CDR2 is FQDESV (reference sequence). The CDR3 runs 16 residues. The CDR3 DNA follows: TGTGCCAGCAGCTTATGGACAGGTCCCTTAGATCGGGAGCAGTACGTC. Translation gives CASSLWTGPLDREQYV.

This clone turned up a few times. The rearrangement uses TRBV9 and TRBJ1-2; 9 bases are a match to TRBD1. This CDR3 spans 13 amino acids. From germline, CDR1 is SGDLS and CDR2 YYNGEE. The V segment lost 2 bases and the J segment 7 bases; nucleotides outside the gene matches: 3. The CDR3 coding sequence is TGTGCCAGCAGCGTCGGGACAGGGACTGGCTACACCTTC. It specifies CASSVGTGTGYTF.

This clone was observed a handful of times. The gene calls are TRBV29-1 and TRBJ1-1; possible D gene TRBD1, 5 bases. CDR3 length: 12 amino acids. Germline V lookup: CDR1 SQVTM, CDR2 ANQGSEA. Trimming took off 7 bases at V and 0 bases at J, with 9 bases between the two ends. CDR3 residues: CSARGLNTEAFF. CDR3 nucleotides: TGCAGCGCTAGGGGTTTGAACACTGAAGCTTTCTTT.

The V call is TRBV9, the J call TRBJ2-1, with 12 bases fitting TRBD2. There are 16 residues in the CDR3. With 0 bases clipped from V and 6 bases from J, the junction kept 4 bases outside the gene matches. Germline V lookup: CDR1 SGDLS, CDR2 YYNGEE. The CDR3: CASSVAEGLAGNEQFF. As DNA, the CDR3 is TGTGCCAGCAGCGTAGCCGAGGGACTAGCGGGCAATGAGCAGTTCTTC.

The chain combines TRBV27 with TRBJ2-7; no firm D call. V shed 0 bases and J shed 3 bases, with 6 bases lying between them. The CDR3 has 13 residues. CDR1 is MNHEY and CDR2 is SMNVEV in the germline V gene (reference sequence). This chain's CDR3 is CASSLSTGYEQYF. In DNA form, the CDR3 reads TGTGCCAGCAGTTTATCCACGGGCTACGAGCAGTACTTC.

Points on this clone: This sample includes further DNA sequences coding for the same CDR3. This sequence joins TRBV6-5 and TRBJ1-2; the match to TRBD1 covers 8 bases. This CDR3 has 13 amino acids. The germline V gene encodes CDR1 MNHEY and CDR2 SVGAGI. V trimming: 5 bases; J trimming: 5 bases; junction bases outside the gene matches: 4. Here the CDR3 reads CASSPQGGYGYTF. As DNA, the CDR3 is TGTGCCAGCAGTCCACAGGGGGGTTATGGCTACACCTTC.

The chain links TRBV7-2 to TRBJ2-5; 8 bases are shared with TRBD2. V shed 3 bases, J shed 5 bases, and the junction held 8 bases outside the gene matches. Looked up from germline, CDR1 is SGHTA and CDR2 is FQGNSA. This CDR3 contains 15 residues. CDR3 amino acids: CASSLAGTRGETQYF. CDR3 in DNA: TGTGCCAGCAGCTTGGCCGGGACTAGGGGGGAGACCCAGTACTTC.

The V call is TRBV4-3, the J call TRBJ2-1; TRBD2 agrees at 16 bases. V gave up 3 bases and J gave up 8 bases; unmatched junction bases: 10. Per the germline V gene, CDR1 is LGHNA and CDR2 is YSLEER. The CDR3 spans 18 residues. CDR3 bases: TGCGCCAGCAGCCACGGGACTAGCGGGAGGGCCAACGGTGATGAGCAGTTCTTC. It codes for CASSHGTSGRANGDEQFF.